This T cell receptor (beta chain) was sequenced during a study of beta chain features in type 1 diabetes. Germline lookup yields CDR1 MGHDK and CDR2 SYGVNS. Trimming shortened V by 6 bases and J by 8 bases, and 16 bases separated the two germline ends. The CDR3 contains 13 residues. What was sequenced were expressed TCRB transcripts, since all of the isolated RNA had been reverse transcribed. Sequencing used immunoSEQ multiplex PCR; TCRdb keeps in-frame clones, though not all of them. This sample has about 240,000 clones, with less than 35% found just once. Remarks on this clone: Its antigen is still unknown.

Overall study findings and caveats: When Type 1 diabetes patients were examined, their TCRB CDR3s proved moderately but significantly shorter in all four CD4+ subsets.

Sequenced input: central memory CD4+ T cells from blood. This sequence joins TRBV25-1 and TRBJ1-2; D perhaps matches TRBD1 (5 bases). The source is a man aged 25-45 years in good health. Here the CDR3 reads CASRQAGSEGYTF. The CDR3 bases are TGTGCCAGCAGACAGGCAGGCTCAGAGGGCTACACCTTC.